The TCR beta chain described here comes from a study of T cell clonotyping in hematopoietic cell transplantation. Time point: recipient sample about 28 days before transplant, after cytoreduction. About this clone itself: The antigen remains unidentified.

The study, taken as a whole, reports: After transplant, recipient diversity fell while pathologically expanded clonotypes grew through day 180. CD4 and CD8 repertoire contributions could not be separated without sorting. Higher Inverse Simpson Index values in graft donor and pretransplant recipient predicted broader posttransplant TCR diversity. At the given depth, recipient repertoires were over 95% de novo clonotypes.

Profiled with immunoSEQ multiplex PCR; TCRdb holds only in-frame clones, not every one. The table records fewer than 25,000 clones, about nine tenths of them present only once. Unmatched junction bases numbered 6, after V lost 4 bases and J lost 3 bases. Germline V CDR1 and CDR2: MNHEY, SMNVEV (reference sequence). This CDR3 comprises 16 residues. The source material was peripheral blood mononuclear cells, sampled before stem cell transplant. The gene calls are TRBV27 and TRBJ2-1, with 10 bases fitting TRBD2. This TCR was recovered from a man aged 18 to 30 with biphenotypic leukemia. Some clones in this sample may be carry-over from other donors' samples. In DNA form, the CDR3 reads TGTGCCAGCAGTTCCGACCTAGCGGGAGTCTACAATGAGCAGTTCTTC. Translating gives CASSSDLAGVYNEQFF.